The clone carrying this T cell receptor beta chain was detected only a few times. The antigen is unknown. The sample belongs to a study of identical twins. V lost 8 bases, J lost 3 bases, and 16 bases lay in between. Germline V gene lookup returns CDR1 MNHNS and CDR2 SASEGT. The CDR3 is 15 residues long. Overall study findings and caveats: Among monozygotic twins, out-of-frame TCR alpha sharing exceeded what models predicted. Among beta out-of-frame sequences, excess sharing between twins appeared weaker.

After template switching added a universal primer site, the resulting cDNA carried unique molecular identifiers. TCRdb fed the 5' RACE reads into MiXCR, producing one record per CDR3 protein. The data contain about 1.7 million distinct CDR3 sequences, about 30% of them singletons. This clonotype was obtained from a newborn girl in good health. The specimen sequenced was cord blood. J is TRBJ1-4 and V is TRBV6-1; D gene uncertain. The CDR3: CASRSVRASNEKLFF. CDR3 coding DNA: TGTGCCAGCCGATCGGTCCGGGCCTCTAATGAAAAACTGTTTTTT.